The subject of this entry is one TCR beta chain. Enrolment of Seattle patients took place during active infection, and they were followed longitudinally. Methods used by the authors: The assay estimated nucleated cells by amplifying reference gene primers. Libraries were prepared by immunoSEQ multiplex PCR; TCRdb keeps only in-frame clonotypes and omits some of them. V and J calls and clone size follow that table, whereas D and trimming were derived from the DNA. The table lists 180,000 or so clones, about three quarters of them singletons. The data originate from a study of blood T cell repertoires in COVID-19. Study-level background: Acute and convalescent COVID-19 specimens originated in the United States, Italy and Spain. T cells, B-cell-depleted T cells, or PBMCs supplied cDNA or gDNA.

The CDR3 is 13 residues long. V shed 5 bases and J 2 bases; nucleotides not matched to a gene: 2. CDR1 and CDR2 (germline): SGHTA, FQGTGA. This TCR derives from an elderly woman with COVID-19, enrolled during active disease. V is TRBV7-3 and J is TRBJ2-5, with 7 nucleotides matching TRBD2. Sequencing was carried out using peripheral blood. The CDR3 spells CASSPGGQETQYF. As DNA, the CDR3 is TGTGCCAGCAGCCCGGGGGGTCAAGAGACCCAGTACTTC.